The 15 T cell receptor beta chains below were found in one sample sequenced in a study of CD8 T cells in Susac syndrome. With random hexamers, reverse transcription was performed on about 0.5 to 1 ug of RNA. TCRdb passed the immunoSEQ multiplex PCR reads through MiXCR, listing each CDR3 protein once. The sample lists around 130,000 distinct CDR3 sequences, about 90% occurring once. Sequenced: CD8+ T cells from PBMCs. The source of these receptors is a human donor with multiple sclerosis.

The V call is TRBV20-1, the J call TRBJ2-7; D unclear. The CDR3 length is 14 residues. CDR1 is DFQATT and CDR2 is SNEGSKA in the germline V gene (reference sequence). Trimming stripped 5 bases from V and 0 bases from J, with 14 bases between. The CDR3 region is CSADDSRSSYEQYF. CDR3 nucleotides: TGCAGTGCTGACGACTCCAGGAGCTCCTACGAGCAGTACTTC.

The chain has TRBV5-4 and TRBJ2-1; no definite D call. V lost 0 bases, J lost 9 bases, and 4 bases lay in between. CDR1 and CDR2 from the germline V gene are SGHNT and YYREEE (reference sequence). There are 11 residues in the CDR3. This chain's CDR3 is CASSLEIEQFF. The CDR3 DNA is TGTGCCAGCAGCTTGGAGATTGAGCAGTTCTTC.

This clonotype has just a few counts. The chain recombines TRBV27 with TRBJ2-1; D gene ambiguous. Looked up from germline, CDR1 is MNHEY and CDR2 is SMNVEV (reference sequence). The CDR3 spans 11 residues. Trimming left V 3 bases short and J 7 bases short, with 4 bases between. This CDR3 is CASSLENEQFF. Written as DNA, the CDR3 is TGTGCCAGCAGTTTGGAAAATGAGCAGTTCTTC.

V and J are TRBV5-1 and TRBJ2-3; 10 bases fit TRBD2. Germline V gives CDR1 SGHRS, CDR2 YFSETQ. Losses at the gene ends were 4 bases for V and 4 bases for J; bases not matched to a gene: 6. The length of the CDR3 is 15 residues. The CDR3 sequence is CASSPSGSFADTQYF. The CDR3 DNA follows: TGCGCCAGCAGCCCTAGCGGGAGTTTTGCAGATACGCAGTATTTT.

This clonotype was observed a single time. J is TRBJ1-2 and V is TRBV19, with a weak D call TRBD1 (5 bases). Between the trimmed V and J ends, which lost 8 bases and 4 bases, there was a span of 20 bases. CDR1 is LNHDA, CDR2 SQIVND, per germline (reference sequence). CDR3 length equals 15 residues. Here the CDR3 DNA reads TGTGCCAGTGGATCCGACGGGGCGAGCCCCTATGGCTACACCTTC. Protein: CASGSDGASPYGYTF.

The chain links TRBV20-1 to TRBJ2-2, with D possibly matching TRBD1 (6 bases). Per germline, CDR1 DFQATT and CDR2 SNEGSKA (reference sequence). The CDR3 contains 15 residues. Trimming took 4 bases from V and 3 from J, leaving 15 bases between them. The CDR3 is CSATDLNRDTGELFF. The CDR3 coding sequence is TGCAGTGCTACAGATCTTAACAGGGACACCGGGGAGCTGTTTTTT.

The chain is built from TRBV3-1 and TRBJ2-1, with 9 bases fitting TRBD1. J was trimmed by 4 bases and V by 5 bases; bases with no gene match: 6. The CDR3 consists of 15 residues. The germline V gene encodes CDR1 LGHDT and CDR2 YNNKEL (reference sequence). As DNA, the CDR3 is TGTGCCAGCAGCATGGACAGGGGCCTTTACAATGAGCAGTTCTTC. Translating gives CASSMDRGLYNEQFF.

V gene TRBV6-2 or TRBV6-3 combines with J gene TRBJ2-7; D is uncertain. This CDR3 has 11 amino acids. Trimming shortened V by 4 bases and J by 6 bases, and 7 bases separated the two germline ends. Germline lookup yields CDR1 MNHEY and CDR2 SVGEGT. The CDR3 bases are TGTGCCAGCAGTTCCTCGGGCGAGCAGTACTTC. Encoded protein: CASSSSGEQYF.

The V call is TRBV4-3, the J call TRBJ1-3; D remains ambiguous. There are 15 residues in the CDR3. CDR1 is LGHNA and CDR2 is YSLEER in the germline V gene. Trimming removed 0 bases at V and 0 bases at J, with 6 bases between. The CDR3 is CASSQDVPSGNTIYF. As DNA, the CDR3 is TGCGCCAGCAGCCAAGACGTGCCCTCTGGAAACACCATATATTTT.

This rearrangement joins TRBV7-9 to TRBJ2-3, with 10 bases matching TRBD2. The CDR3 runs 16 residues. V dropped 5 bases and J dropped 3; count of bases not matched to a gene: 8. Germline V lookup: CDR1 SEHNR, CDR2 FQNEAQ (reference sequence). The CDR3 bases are TGTGCCAGCAGCCCCTTCTTAGCGGGAGGAACAGATACGCAGTATTTT. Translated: CASSPFLAGGTDTQYF.

DNA for the CDR3: TGCAGTGCTACAGCGGGATACACCTACAATGAGCAGTTCTTC. It translates to CSATAGYTYNEQFF. The rearrangement uses TRBV20-1 and TRBJ2-1; the match to TRBD2 covers 7 bases. The CDR3 contains 14 residues. CDR1 and CDR2 (germline): DFQATT, SNEGSKA (reference sequence). Losses at the gene ends were 4 bases for V and 2 bases for J; bases not matched to a gene: 5.

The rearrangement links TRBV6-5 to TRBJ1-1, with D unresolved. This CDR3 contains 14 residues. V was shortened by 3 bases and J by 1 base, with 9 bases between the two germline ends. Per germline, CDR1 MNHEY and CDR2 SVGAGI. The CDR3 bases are TGTGCCAGCAGTTATTCTGCTGCGAACACTGAAGCTTTCTTT. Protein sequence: CASSYSAANTEAFF.

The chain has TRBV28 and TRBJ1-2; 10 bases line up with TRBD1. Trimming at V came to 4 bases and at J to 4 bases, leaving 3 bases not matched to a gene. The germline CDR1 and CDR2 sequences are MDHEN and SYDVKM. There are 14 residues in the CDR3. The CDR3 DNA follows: TGTGCCAGCAGTTCCTGGACAGGGGGCTATGGCTACACCTTC. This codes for CASSSWTGGYGYTF.

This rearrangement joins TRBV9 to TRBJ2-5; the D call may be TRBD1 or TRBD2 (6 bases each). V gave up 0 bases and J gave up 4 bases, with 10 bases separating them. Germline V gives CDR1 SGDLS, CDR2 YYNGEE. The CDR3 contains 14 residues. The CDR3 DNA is TGTGCCAGCAGCGTAGAGGGGGGTATAGAGACCCAGTACTTC. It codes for CASSVEGGIETQYF. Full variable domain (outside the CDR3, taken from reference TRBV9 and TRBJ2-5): DSGVTQTPKHLITATGQRVTLRCSPRSGDLSVYWYQQSLDQGLQFLIQYYNGEERAKGNILERFSAQQFPDLHSELNLSSLELGDSALYFCASSVEGGIETQYFGPGTRLLVL.

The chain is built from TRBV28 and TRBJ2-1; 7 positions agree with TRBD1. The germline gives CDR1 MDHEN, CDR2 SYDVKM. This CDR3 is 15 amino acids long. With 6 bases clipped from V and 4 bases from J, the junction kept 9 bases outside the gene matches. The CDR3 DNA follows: TGTGCCAGCAGCCAGACCGGGACAGCGTACAATGAGCAGTTCTTC. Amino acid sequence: CASSQTGTAYNEQFF. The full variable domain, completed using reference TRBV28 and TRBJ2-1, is DVKVTQSSRYLVKRTGEKVFLECVQDMDHENMFWYRQDPGLGLRLIYFSYDVKMKEKGDIPEGYSVSREKKERFSLILESASTNQTSMYLCASSQTGTAYNEQFFGPGTRLTVL.